The 30 T cell receptor beta chains reported below all come from one sample, sequenced in a study of response to subunit inactivated influenza vaccine. In TCRdb, the RT-PCR reads were re-called with MiXCR into one record per CDR3 protein. The sample contains about 620,000 distinct CDR3 sequences, approximately 10% of which appear only once. The sequenced sample was PBMCs from blood, obtained on the day of vaccination. All receptors come from a man in his fifties who received an inactivated influenza vaccine.

This clonotype appeared many times. The V call is TRBV7-2, the J call TRBJ2-1; a weak D match, TRBD2 (6 bases). CDR3 size: 13 residues. Looked up from germline, CDR1 is SGHTA and CDR2 is FQGNSA. V lost 6 bases and J 9 bases, leaving 15 bases between the germline ends. CDR3 sequence: CASRPTGLTEQFF. In nucleotides, the CDR3 is TGTGCCAGCAGACCGACGGGACTCACTGAGCAGTTCTTC.

This clonotype has a handful of counts. The genes are TRBV6-1 and TRBJ1-6; 7 bases are a match to TRBD1. Per the germline V gene, CDR1 is MNHNS and CDR2 is SASEGT. J gave up 7 bases and V 8 bases, and 14 bases lay outside the gene matches. CDR3 length equals 16 residues. For the CDR3, the DNA is TGTGCCAGCCGTCCGACTGGGACAGCGGGGAATTCACCCCTCCACTTT. Protein product: CASRPTGTAGNSPLHF.

This rearrangement joins TRBV20-1 to TRBJ2-3; 8 bases are shared with TRBD2. This CDR3 has 16 residues. The germline CDR1 and CDR2 sequences are DFQATT and SNEGSKA (reference sequence). The trim removed 4 bases at V and 4 bases at J, leaving 13 bases unmatched. The CDR3 coding sequence is TGCAGTGCTACTATCCCCGGCGGGGGGCCCGCAGATACGCAGTATTTT. Translation gives CSATIPGGGPADTQYF.

This clonotype was seen a few times. The rearrangement uses TRBV7-9 and TRBJ2-7; D remains ambiguous. The V and J ends lost 5 bases and 6 bases respectively, with 14 bases between them. This CDR3 spans 13 amino acids. Germline V gives CDR1 SEHNR, CDR2 FQNEAQ (reference sequence). The DNA of the CDR3 is TGTGCCAGCAGCCAGAATCGTGGTGGCGAGCAGTACTTC. Residues: CASSQNRGGEQYF.

This clonotype was seen a handful of times. V is TRBV4-2 and J is TRBJ2-5, with TRBD2 matching 8 bases. CDR3 length: 16 residues. V lost 0 bases to trimming and J lost 5 bases; unmatched junction nucleotides: 8. The germline V gene encodes CDR1 LGHNA and CDR2 YNFKEQ. CDR3 loop: CASSQEPGLGGETQYF. The CDR3 DNA reads TGTGCCAGCAGCCAAGAGCCGGGACTAGGGGGGGAGACCCAGTACTTC.

The V and J genes are TRBV10-3 and TRBJ2-3; 15 bases fit TRBD2. V lost 10 bases and J lost 5; bases outside the gene matches: 10. CDR3 length equals 16 residues. Germline values: CDR1 ENHRY, CDR2 SYGVKD. CDR3 DNA: TGTGCCAGCGGACTAGCGGGGGGGATGGCACAAGATACGCAGTATTTT. Translated, it gives CASGLAGGMAQDTQYF.

There are a few counts of this clonotype. The J gene is TRBJ2-5, the V gene TRBV5-1; D is uncertain. CDR3 size: 14 residues. Germline-derived CDR1 and CDR2 are SGHRS and YFSETQ. The V end lost 0 bases, the J end lost 3 bases, and 9 bases lay between the germline ends. CDR3 coding DNA: TGCGCCAGCAGCTTGGGTGGGGTCGAAGAGACCCAGTACTTC. Translation: CASSLGGVEETQYF.

This chain uses TRBV12-3 or TRBV12-4 with TRBJ1-2, with D hard to call. This CDR3 contains 14 residues. Trimming removed 6 bases from V and 5 bases from J, with 16 bases in between. CDR3: CASSLTQLPYGYTF. In DNA, the CDR3 is TGTGCCAGCAGCTTGACACAACTCCCTTATGGCTACACCTTC.

This chain joins TRBV28 and TRBJ2-7; D uncertain. The CDR3 runs 14 residues. Germline V gene sequence: CDR1 MDHEN, CDR2 SYDVKM. V was trimmed by 4 bases and J by 1 base, leaving 11 bases between them. The CDR3 DNA sequence: TGTGCCAGCAGTTCGTCCCCGCGATCCTACGAGCAGTACTTC. As protein: CASSSSPRSYEQYF.

In this sample, this clonotype turned up a few times. The gene calls are TRBV25-1 and TRBJ1-1; TRBD1 agrees at 9 bases. This CDR3 spans 17 amino acids. Losses at the gene ends were 1 base for V and 4 bases for J; bases not matched to a gene: 10. Germline loops: CDR1 MGHDK, CDR2 SYGVNS. CDR3 DNA sequence: TGTGCCAGCAGTGAATTCCTAACGACAGGGGGAGGCACTGAAGCTTTCTTT. This gives the protein CASSEFLTTGGGTEAFF.

This clonotype was seen a few times. The V call is TRBV12-3 or TRBV12-4, the J call TRBJ2-7, with unresolved D. The CDR3 sequence is 12 residues long. With 6 bases removed from V and 3 bases from J, the gap between germline ends came to 9 bases. CDR3 loop: CASSRGNYEQYF. The CDR3 DNA reads TGTGCCAGCAGCCGCGGTAACTACGAGCAGTACTTC.

This clonotype was counted a few times. The genes are TRBV6-1 and TRBJ2-7; TRBD1 might be the D (6 bases). In germline, CDR1 is MNHNS, CDR2 SASEGT. This CDR3 is built from 15 residues. Deletions cut 4 bases from V and 3 bases from J, with 16 bases between. The CDR3: CASSGAVHRDYEQYF. The CDR3 DNA reads as TGTGCCAGCAGTGGAGCAGTCCACAGGGACTACGAGCAGTACTTC.

This clonotype came up a few times. The chain carries TRBV10-2 and TRBJ1-1; 7 nucleotides agree with TRBD1. Germline loops: CDR1 WSHSY, CDR2 SAAADI. The J segment lost 4 bases and the V segment lost 2 bases, leaving 4 bases of the junction unmatched. The CDR3 sequence is 14 residues long. The CDR3 DNA follows: TGCGCCAGCAGTGAGGGCGCAGGGGGCACTGAAGCTTTCTTT. Translation gives CASSEGAGGTEAFF.

V usage is TRBV3-1 and J usage is TRBJ2-5; a weak D match, TRBD2 (6 bases). Germline V gene lookup returns CDR1 LGHDT and CDR2 YNNKEL (reference sequence). The CDR3 runs to 14 residues. V was clipped by 0 bases and J by 5 bases, with 10 bases between them. The DNA for the CDR3 is TGTGCCAGCAGCCAAGAGGGCGGGGTCGAGACCCAGTACTTC. Residues: CASSQEGGVETQYF.

This clonotype was seen more than once but under ten times. This chain connects TRBV19 to TRBJ1-5, with 7 bases lining up with TRBD1. The CDR3 contains 17 residues. Looked up from germline, CDR1 is LNHDA and CDR2 is SQIVND (reference sequence). V gave up 8 bases and J gave up 0 bases; unmatched junction bases: 13. CDR3 protein: CASRFRDSSYSNQPQHF. CDR3 in DNA: TGTGCCAGTCGCTTCCGGGACAGTAGCTATAGCAATCAGCCCCAGCATTTT.

Only a few counts were recorded for this clonotype. The chain employs TRBV10-3 and TRBJ2-1, with 9 bases aligning to TRBD2. Trimming took 8 bases from V and 7 from J; bases not matched to a gene: 6. There are 13 residues in the CDR3. CDR1 ENHRY and CDR2 SYGVKD come from the germline V gene. CDR3 protein: CAIASGIGNEQFF. CDR3 nucleotide sequence: TGTGCCATCGCTAGCGGGATCGGGAATGAGCAGTTCTTC.

This clonotype was found a few times. The chain links TRBV12-3 or TRBV12-4 to TRBJ2-7, with a weak D call TRBD1 (6 bases). Trimming shortened V by 2 bases and J by 6 bases, and 14 bases separated the two germline ends. The CDR3 is made up of 14 amino acids. This chain's CDR3 is CASSLQGKSSEQYF. CDR3 DNA: TGTGCCAGCAGTTTACAGGGGAAGTCAAGCGAGCAGTACTTC.

This clonotype was seen more than once but under ten times. The V and J genes are TRBV21-1 and TRBJ2-1; the D call of TRBD2 is as the table states it, not checked on the DNA. TRBV21-1 is shown as a pseudogene. The CDR3 contains 16 residues. This chain's CDR3 is CASSKRRGLAGDEQFF. The CDR3 bases are TGTGCCAGCAGCAAAAGGAGAGGACTAGCCGGTGATGAGCAGTTCTTC.

This clonotype was seen more than once but under ten times. The chain employs TRBV20-1 and TRBJ2-3; 13 bases match TRBD2. The trim removed 0 bases at V and 3 bases at J, leaving 12 bases unmatched. CDR1 and CDR2 from the germline V gene are DFQATT and SNEGSKA (reference sequence). The CDR3 is made up of 19 amino acids. CDR3 in amino acids: CSARDLLLAGGPGTDTQYF. CDR3 sequence (DNA): TGCAGTGCTAGAGATCTCTTACTAGCGGGAGGGCCCGGAACAGATACGCAGTATTTT.

This clonotype came up a few times. The rearrangement links TRBV10-3 to TRBJ2-2; D possibly corresponds to TRBD1 (6 bases). Trimming pared 2 bases from V and 4 bases from J, leaving 11 bases between. CDR1 is ENHRY, CDR2 SYGVKD, per germline. CDR3 length: 15 amino acids. In DNA form, the CDR3 reads TGTGCCATCAGTGAGGGTGGGGGCATCACCGGGGAGCTGTTTTTT. This sequence encodes CAISEGGGITGELFF.

The sample holds a few counts of this clonotype. The chain joins TRBV6-2 or TRBV6-3 to TRBJ2-5, with D maybe TRBD1 (6 bases). The CDR3 loop spans 13 amino acids. CDR1 MNHEY and CDR2 SVGEGT come from the germline V gene. With 7 bases removed from V and 5 bases from J, the gap between germline ends came to 14 bases. CDR3 sequence reads: CASTQGTFETQYF. The CDR3 bases are TGTGCCAGCACCCAAGGGACATTTGAGACCCAGTACTTC.

Only a few counts were recorded for this clonotype. V usage is TRBV2 and J usage is TRBJ2-3, with D possibly TRBD2 on 5 matching bases. Germline-derived CDR1 and CDR2 are SNHLY and FYNNEI. There are 11 residues in the CDR3. The ends were cut back, 8 bases at V and 6 bases at J, with 9 bases in the middle. CDR3 sequence reads: CASGGADTQYF. CDR3 coding DNA: TGTGCCAGCGGAGGAGCGGATACGCAGTATTTT.

This clonotype appeared once. A much larger clone is a single base away; this may be a read error. As the CDR3 is not closed by the conserved phenylalanine or tryptophan, this likely results from a read error. The chain joins TRBV12-3 or TRBV12-4 to TRBJ2-1; D ambiguous. This CDR3 contains 12 residues. V was cut by 5 bases and J by 4 bases, with 6 bases left in between. The CDR3 is CASSNGYNEQFL. CDR3 in DNA: TGTGCCAGCAGTAACGGTTACAATGAGCAGTTCTTA.

This clonotype has a count of ten or more. The genes are TRBV5-6 and TRBJ1-1; 8 bases line up with TRBD1. The CDR3 totals 13 residues. CDR1 SGHDT and CDR2 YYEEEE come from the germline V gene. The V gene end was trimmed by 2 bases and the J gene end by 7 bases; junction bases not matched to a gene: 4. The CDR3 loop is CASSFGTGNEAFF. DNA of the CDR3: TGTGCCAGCAGCTTCGGGACAGGCAATGAAGCTTTCTTT.

The chain employs TRBV6-1 and TRBJ1-2; unclear D gene. CDR1 and CDR2 from the germline V gene are MNHNS and SASEGT. CDR3 size: 15 residues. V lost 7 bases and J 0 bases, leaving 15 bases between the germline ends. The CDR3 DNA follows: TGTGCCAGCACAAGGCAACGAGGGACTAACTATGGCTACACCTTC. It encodes CASTRQRGTNYGYTF.

The chain recombines TRBV24-1 with TRBJ2-5, with 9 bases lining up with TRBD1. CDR3 length equals 15 residues. J lost 1 base, V lost 9 bases, and 8 bases had no gene match. Germline V gives CDR1 KGHDR, CDR2 SFDVKD. The CDR3 DNA reads as TGTGCCACCGGCACCGGGACAGGGATCCAAGAGACCCAGTACTTC. Protein: CATGTGTGIQETQYF.

This clonotype was seen a few times. The rearrangement uses TRBV6-1 and TRBJ1-3, with D tentatively TRBD1 (5 bases). Trimming took 3 bases from V and 6 from J, leaving 9 bases between them. The CDR3 loop spans 13 amino acids. The germline V gene has CDR1 MNHNS and CDR2 SASEGT. As DNA, the CDR3 is TGTGCCAGCAGTGACAGGGCTGCAAACACCATATATTTT. It translates to CASSDRAANTIYF.

There are many counts of this clonotype. The chain is built from TRBV20-1 and TRBJ2-3, with a weak D call TRBD2 (6 bases). This CDR3 spans 14 amino acids. Germline V gene lookup returns CDR1 DFQATT and CDR2 SNEGSKA (reference sequence). V lost 6 bases and J lost 0, with 13 bases in between. The CDR3 region is CSADLRDSTDTQYF. The CDR3 coding sequence is TGCAGTGCGGATCTGCGGGATAGCACAGATACGCAGTATTTT.

This clonotype was observed a few times. The chain combines TRBV12-3 or TRBV12-4 with TRBJ2-7; D gene unclear. The CDR3 length is 13 residues. Trimming cost V 6 bases and J 6 bases, with 15 bases left between them. The CDR3 sequence is CASSRNGVREQYF. The CDR3 coding sequence is TGTGCCAGCAGCCGTAATGGGGTCCGCGAGCAGTACTTC.

This clonotype was observed a handful of times. The V gene is TRBV5-1, the J gene TRBJ2-1; 11 bases agree with TRBD2. Germline assignment: CDR1 SGHRS and CDR2 YFSETQ. With 1 base clipped from V and 6 bases from J, the junction kept 9 bases outside the gene matches. This CDR3 is built from 17 residues. The CDR3 DNA sequence: TGCGCCAGCAGCTTGAATAGCGGGAGGGAATTCTCCAATGAGCAGTTCTTC. It encodes CASSLNSGREFSNEQFF.